This T cell receptor (beta chain) was captured in a study of blood T cell repertoires in COVID-19. In the study overall: Nucleic acid was either cDNA or gDNA, and it came from T cells, B-cell-depleted T cells, or PBMCs.

CDR3 length: 15 residues. V lost 2 bases and J lost 1; bases outside the gene matches: 5. CDR1 and CDR2 (germline): SGDLS, YYNGEE. TCRdb keeps only in-frame clones here, not all; method: immunoSEQ multiplex PCR. The repertoire holds about 300,000 clones, with around 86% as singletons. This receptor was taken from a human donor in a cohort sampled during active COVID-19. Material: peripheral blood. J is TRBJ1-1 and V is TRBV9; TRBD1 matches 7 bases. The CDR3 DNA follows: TGTGCCAGCAGCGTCAATACAGGGGCGAACACTGAAGCTTTCTTT. Translated, it gives CASSVNTGANTEAFF.